Included here is one T cell receptor beta chain sequence, with context. Antigen specificity is unknown. V was pared by 2 bases and J by 2 bases, with 7 bases between. Germline loops: CDR1 SGDLS, CDR2 YYNGEE. The length of the CDR3 is 13 residues. These data are taken from a study of T cell responses to AZD1222 COVID-19 vaccine. Study-level information: Second-dose groups at about 4 or about 12 weeks were pooled.

General study results and limits: Across spike, vaccine-associated CD4 TCRs were found, dominant at 160-218 and 743-854. Every sample of the repertoires postdated the peak T cell response.

The assay was immunoSEQ multiplex PCR, and TCRdb's table has in-frame clones only and misses some. The sample carries some 130,000 clones, around nine tenths recorded once. The chain combines TRBV9 with TRBJ1-2; no firm D call. The origin of this receptor is an adult in good health. The starting material was peripheral blood, obtained on day 0 of AZD1222 vaccination. The CDR3 reads CASSVPPNYGYTF. The CDR3 DNA follows: TGTGCCAGCAGCGTCCCTCCGAACTATGGCTACACCTTC. Combining the CDR3 with reference TRBV9 and TRBJ1-2 gives the whole variable domain DSGVTQTPKHLITATGQRVTLRCSPRSGDLSVYWYQQSLDQGLQFLIQYYNGEERAKGNILERFSAQQFPDLHSELNLSSLELGDSALYFCASSVPPNYGYTFGSGTRLTVV.